This T cell receptor beta chain was sequenced for a study of blood T cell repertoires in COVID-19. The wider study: Samples representing acute and convalescent COVID-19 were sourced from the United States, Italy and Spain. T cells, B-cell-depleted T cells, or PBMCs provided the cDNA or gDNA that served as material.

Germline V gives CDR1 MNHEY, CDR2 SVGEGT. Trimming took off 7 bases at V and 3 bases at J, with 19 bases between the two ends. CDR3 length: 16 amino acids. Sequencing was performed with immunoSEQ multiplex PCR; in TCRdb, only in-frame clones are kept and a portion is missing. The sample contains about 280,000 clones, 90% of which appear only once. The sample taken for sequencing was PBMCs or T cells enriched from blood (not recorded which). The V gene is TRBV6-2 or TRBV6-3, the J gene TRBJ1-5; the D gene is possibly TRBD1 (5 bases). The TCR sequence derives from a young woman with acute COVID-19. The CDR3 DNA reads TGTGCCAGCAACCCCGACAGCCGATCTTTCAATCAGCCCCAGCATTTT. It specifies CASNPDSRSFNQPQHF.